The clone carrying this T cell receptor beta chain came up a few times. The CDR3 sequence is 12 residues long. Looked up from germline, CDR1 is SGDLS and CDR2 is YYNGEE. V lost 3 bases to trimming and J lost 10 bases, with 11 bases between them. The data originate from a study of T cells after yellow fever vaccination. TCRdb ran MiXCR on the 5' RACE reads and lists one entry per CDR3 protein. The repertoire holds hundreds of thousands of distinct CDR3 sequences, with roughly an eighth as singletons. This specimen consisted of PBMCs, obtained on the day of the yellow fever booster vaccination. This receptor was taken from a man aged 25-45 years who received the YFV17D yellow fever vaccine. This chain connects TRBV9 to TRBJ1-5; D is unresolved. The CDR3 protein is CASSDGREPQHF. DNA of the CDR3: TGTGCCAGCAGCGATGGAAGAGAACCCCAGCATTTT.